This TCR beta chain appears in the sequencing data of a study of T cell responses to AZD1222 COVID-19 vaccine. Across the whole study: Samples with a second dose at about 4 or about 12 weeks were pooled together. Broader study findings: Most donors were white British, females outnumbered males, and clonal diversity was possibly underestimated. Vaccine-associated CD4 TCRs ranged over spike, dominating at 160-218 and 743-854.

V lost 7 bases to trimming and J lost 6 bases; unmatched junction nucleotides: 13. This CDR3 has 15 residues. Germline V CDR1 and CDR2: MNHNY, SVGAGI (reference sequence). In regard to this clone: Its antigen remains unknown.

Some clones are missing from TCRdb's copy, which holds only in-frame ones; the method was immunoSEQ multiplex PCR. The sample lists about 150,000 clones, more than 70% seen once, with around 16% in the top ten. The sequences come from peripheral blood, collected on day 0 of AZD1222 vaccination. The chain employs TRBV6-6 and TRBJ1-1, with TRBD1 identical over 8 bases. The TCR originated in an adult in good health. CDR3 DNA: TGTGCCAGCACCAAGCGACAGGGGCCGATCGCTGAAGCTTTCTTT. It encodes CASTKRQGPIAEAFF.